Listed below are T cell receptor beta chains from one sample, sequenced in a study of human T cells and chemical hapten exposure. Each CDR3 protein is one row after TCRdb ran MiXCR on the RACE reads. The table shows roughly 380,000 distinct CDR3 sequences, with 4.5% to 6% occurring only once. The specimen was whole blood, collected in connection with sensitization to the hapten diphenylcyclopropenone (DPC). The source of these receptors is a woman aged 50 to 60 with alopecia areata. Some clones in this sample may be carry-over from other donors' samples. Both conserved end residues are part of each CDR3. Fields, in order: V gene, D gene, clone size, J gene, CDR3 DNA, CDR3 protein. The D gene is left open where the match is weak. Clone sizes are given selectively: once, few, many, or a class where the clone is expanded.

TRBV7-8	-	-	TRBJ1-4	TGTGCCAGCAGCCCCTTCAGGGGAACTAATGAAAAACTGTTTTTT	CASSPFRGTNEKLFF
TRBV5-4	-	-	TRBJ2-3	TGTGCCAGCAGCTTGGCCCAGTACACAGATACGCAGTATTTT	CASSLAQYTDTQYF
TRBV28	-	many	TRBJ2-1	TGTGCCAGCAGTCCGAGAAACACCGTAACCTCCTACAATGAGCAGTTCTTC	CASSPRNTVTSYNEQFF
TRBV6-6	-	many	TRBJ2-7	TGTGCCAGCTTGGCGGTTACCTACGAGCAGTACTTC	CASLAVTYEQYF
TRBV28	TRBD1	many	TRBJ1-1	TGTGCCAGCAGTTCCCCTGGACAGGCAACTATGAACACTGAAGCTTTCTTT	CASSSPGQATMNTEAFF
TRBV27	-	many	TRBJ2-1	TGTGCCAGCAGTTCCCAGGTTTTAACCTACAATGAGCAGTTCTTC	CASSSQVLTYNEQFF
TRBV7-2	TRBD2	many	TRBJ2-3	TGTGCCAGCCAGCGGGGGGGTTACACAGATACGCAGTATTTT	CASQRGGYTDTQYF
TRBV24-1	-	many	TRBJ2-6	TGTGCCACCAGTGACAGTACAGGGTCTGGGGCCAACGTCCTGACTTTC	CATSDSTGSGANVLTF
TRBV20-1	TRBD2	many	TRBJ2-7	TGCAGTGCTCCCGCTAGCGGTTCCTACGAGCAGTACTTC	CSAPASGSYEQYF
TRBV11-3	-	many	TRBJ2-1	TGTGCCAGCAGCTCGCCGGGTTCCTACAATGAGCAGTTCTTC	CASSSPGSYNEQFF
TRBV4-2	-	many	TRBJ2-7	TGTGCCAGCAGCCTACGAGACGGGACCTACGAGCAGTACTTC	CASSLRDGTYEQYF
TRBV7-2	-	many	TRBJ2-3	TGTGCCAGCAGCTCGCGGTCCGGGGATACGCAGTATTTT	CASSSRSGDTQYF
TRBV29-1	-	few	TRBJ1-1	TGCAGCGTTGGTATAGGCAAGCTAGGAAACACTGAAGCTTTCTTT	CSVGIGKLGNTEAFF
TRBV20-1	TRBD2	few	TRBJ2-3	TGCAGTGCTAGAGATGTGGTAGCGGGAGGAACAGATACGCAGTATTTT	CSARDVVAGGTDTQYF
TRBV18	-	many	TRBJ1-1	TGTGCCAGCTCACCACGGCCGGGAAGCCCTGACACTGAAGCTTTCTTT	CASSPRPGSPDTEAFF
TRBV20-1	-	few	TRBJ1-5	TGCAGTGCTAGAGATCTCTGGGGCCAGCCCCAGCATTTT	CSARDLWGQPQHF
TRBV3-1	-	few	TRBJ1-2	TGTGCCAGCAGCTCGCGAGGACAGTCACCTTACTATGGCTACACCTTC	CASSSRGQSPYYGYTF
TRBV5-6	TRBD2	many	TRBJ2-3	TGTGCCAGCAGCTTGGCCCAGCGGGGCAGCACAGATACGCAGTATTTT	CASSLAQRGSTDTQYF
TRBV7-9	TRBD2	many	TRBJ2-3	TGTGCCAGCAGCCTGGGGAGGGGAGCAGATACGCAGTATTTT	CASSLGRGADTQYF
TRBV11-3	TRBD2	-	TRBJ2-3	TGTGCCAGCAGCTTAGCCACTCTCGGGGGGACAGATACGCAGTATTTT	CASSLATLGGTDTQYF
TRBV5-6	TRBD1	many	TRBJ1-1	TGTGCCAGCAGCTGGGCCGGGACAGGGATGGCTGAAGCTTTCTTT	CASSWAGTGMAEAFF
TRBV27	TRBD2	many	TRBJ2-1	TGTGCCAGCAGTTTGGCTAGCGGGATCCCCTACAATGAGCAGTTCTTC	CASSLASGIPYNEQFF
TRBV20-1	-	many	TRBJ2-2	TGCAGTGCAAGAGATCTGGGGGGCGGGGAGCTGTTTTTT	CSARDLGGGELFF
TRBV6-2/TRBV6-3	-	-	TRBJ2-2	TGTGCCAGCCGGACCGACACCGGGGAGCTGTTTTTT	CASRTDTGELFF
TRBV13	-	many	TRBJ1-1	TGTGCCAGCAGCTCAGACCTACAGGTTGAAGCTTTCTTT	CASSSDLQVEAFF
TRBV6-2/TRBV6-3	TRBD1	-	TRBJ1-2	TGTGCCAGCCAATACCCGGGACAGGGGTATGGCTACACCTTC	CASQYPGQGYGYTF
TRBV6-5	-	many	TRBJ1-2	TGTGCCAGCAGTTACTCAACTTCAACGGGCCCGGTAGGGGCTAACTATGGCTACACCTTC	CASSYSTSTGPVGANYGYTF
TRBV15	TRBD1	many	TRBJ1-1	TGTGCCACCAGCAGAGTGGACAGGGTCACTGAAGCTTTCTTT	CATSRVDRVTEAFF
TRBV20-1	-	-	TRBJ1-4	TGCAGTGCCCCCGACAGAGCTCTTAATGAAAAACTGTTTTTT	CSAPDRALNEKLFF
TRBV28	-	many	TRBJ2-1	TGTGCCAGCAGTAGGGGGGGCGGTGAGCAGTTCTTC	CASSRGGGEQFF
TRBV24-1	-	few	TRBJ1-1	TGTGCCACCAGTGATTTGATGAACACTGAAGCTTTCTTT	CATSDLMNTEAFF
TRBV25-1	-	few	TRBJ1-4	TGTGCCAGCAGTGAATGGGGGTCTGAAAAACTGTTTTTT	CASSEWGSEKLFF
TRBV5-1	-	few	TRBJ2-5	TGCGCCAGCAGCCCCTCCCCCGATAGACAGGCGGGGGAGACCCAGTACTTC	CASSPSPDRQAGETQYF
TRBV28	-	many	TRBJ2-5	TGTGCCAGCAGTTTACCGGGGGCCCAACCGGGGGCCCAGTACTTC	CASSLPGAQPGAQYF
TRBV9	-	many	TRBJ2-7	TGTGCCAGCAGCGTAGCAGAAACCCAGGCCTACGAGCAGTACTTC	CASSVAETQAYEQYF
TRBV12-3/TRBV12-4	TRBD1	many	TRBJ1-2	TGTGCCAGTCTGACAGGGAGTGGCTACACCTTC	CASLTGSGYTF
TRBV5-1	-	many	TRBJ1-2	TGCGCCAGCAGCTTGGAGGCCAGAACTAACTATGGCTACACCTTC	CASSLEARTNYGYTF
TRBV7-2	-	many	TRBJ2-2	TGTGCCTCCTATAGGGGGCGGGCAGCGGGAGTCACCGGGGAGCTGTTTTTT	CASYRGRAAGVTGELFF
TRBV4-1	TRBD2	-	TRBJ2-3	TGCGCCAGCAGCCAAGATCCTAGCGGGGGGGCCAGGTATTTT	CASSQDPSGGARYF
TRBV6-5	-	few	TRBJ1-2	TGTGCCAGCGGCGCAAATCTCCCCGGCTACACCTTC	CASGANLPGYTF